Presented here are 3 T cell receptor beta chains from one specimen sequenced in a study of blood T cell repertoires in COVID-19. Produced via immunoSEQ multiplex PCR; TCRdb's table is partial and in-frame only. Of about 340,000 clones listed, 88% are singletons. What was sequenced was peripheral blood. Receptors were obtained from a woman in her 70s with COVID-19, enrolled during active disease.

This clone was counted once. The CDR3 is CASSFDLRQGVRLNTEAFF. CDR3 DNA: TGCGCCAGCAGCTTCGATTTACGACAGGGGGTACGACTGAACACTGAAGCTTTCTTT. The V gene is TRBV10-2, the J gene TRBJ1-1; 9 bases are a match to TRBD1. The CDR3 runs to 19 residues. Germline values: CDR1 WSHSY, CDR2 SAAADI. Unmatched junction bases numbered 17, after V lost 6 bases and J lost 0 bases.

V is TRBV27 and J is TRBJ2-7; TRBD2 is a possible D gene (5 bases). The CDR3 is made up of 16 amino acids. Germline V gene lookup returns CDR1 MNHEY and CDR2 SMNVEV (reference sequence). Trimming cost V 3 bases and J 2 bases, with 17 bases left between them. CDR3 region: CASSFGSGVGTYEQYF. The CDR3 DNA follows: TGTGCCAGCAGTTTTGGGAGCGGAGTAGGGACCTACGAGCAGTACTTC.

This clone was picked up one time. V usage is TRBV5-1 and J usage is TRBJ1-1; D unclear. Germline V CDR1 and CDR2: SGHRS, YFSETQ. CDR3 length: 12 residues. Trimming pared 4 bases from V and 5 bases from J, leaving 9 bases between. The CDR3, as DNA: TGCGCCAGCAGCGTCGCGGGGACTGAAGCTTTCTTT. It codes for CASSVAGTEAFF.